The sample holds a few counts of the clone carrying this TCR beta chain. The antigen is unknown. A heparinised blood draw that averaged about 120 mL was obtained once from each donor. CDR3 length equals 15 residues. This sample was included in a study of beta chain features in type 1 diabetes. Study as a whole: Healthy donors resembled patients in age, gender and cell yields.

Investigators reverse transcribed all isolated RNA, so they sequenced expressed TCRB transcripts. TCRdb's copy holds only in-frame clones and misses some; the assay was immunoSEQ multiplex PCR. The sample contains 970,000 or so clones, roughly 15% of which appear only once. Whole-study findings and limits: Highly expressing activated T cells could be over-counted with a cDNA template. Insertions at VDJ junctions were less frequent in type 1 diabetes patients. These patients also deleted more nucleotides at the same junctions.

The origin of this receptor is a woman aged 18 to 35 in good health. The sequencing sample was made of naive CD4+ T cells from blood. The rearrangement uses TRBV23-1 and TRBJ2-5; TRBD2 matches at 9 bases. The J call is uncertain, as TRBJ2-7 better fits the DNA end. TRBV23-1 is known as an ORF, though its function is uncertain. The CDR3 sequence: CASSPGLAPTYEQYF. The DNA for the CDR3 is TGCGCCAGCAGCCCCGGACTAGCGCCTACCTACGAGCAGTACTTC.